Sequencing of this T cell receptor (beta chain) was carried out in a study of shared clonotypes between healthy human individuals. Findings and caveats of the study: Expectations were that clonotype sharing among donors would be affected by sequencing depth. All-four-donor shared clonotypes had higher generation probabilities than non-shared clonotypes did. Apart from blood, nothing was sampled; tissue repertoires likely differ.

Assay used: immunoSEQ multiplex PCR; TCRdb lists only in-frame clones, some missing. The sample lists some 1,100,000 clones, 75% to 85% occurring once. The length of the CDR3 is 13 residues. Germline trimming cut 8 bases from V and 4 bases from J; bases unmatched to any gene: 4. In germline, CDR1 is MDHEN, CDR2 SYDVKM. As to this clone: Its specificity is not known.

The chain employs TRBV28 and TRBJ2-1; TRBD2 agrees at 8 bases. The sample was memory CD4+ T cells from PBMCs. As to subset: CD45RA-negative fraction. The source of this sequence is a man aged 18 to 29 in good health. Some clones in this sample may be carry-over from other donors' samples. The CDR3 nucleotides read TGTGCCAGCTGGGCGGGAGGATACAATGAGCAGTTCTTC. It specifies CASWAGGYNEQFF.